The present entry profiles one TCR beta chain with its context. This CDR3 is built from 13 residues. The V end was cut by 3 bases, the J end by 11 bases, with 19 bases between. Germline assignment: CDR1 DFQATT and CDR2 SNEGSKA (reference sequence). This entry comes from a study of T cells in Graves' hyperthyroidism and ophthalmopathy. TCR beta CDR3 regions were amplified from RNA transcripts. The TCR CDR3 was amplified in a first-round RT-PCR using the HTBI primer set. TCRdb re-called the multiplex PCR reads with MiXCR, one entry per CDR3 protein. The table has about 610,000 distinct CDR3 sequences, roughly 50% seen once.

The sequence was collected from a woman in her late teens or twenties with Graves' hyperthyroidism. The chain links TRBV20-1 to TRBJ2-5; D perhaps matches TRBD2 (5 bases). Sequencing was carried out using peripheral blood or thyroid tissue (not recorded which). In DNA, the CDR3 is TGCAGTGCTAGGGACCGCTTGGGAGATACGCAGTACTTC. Encoded protein: CSARDRLGDTQYF.